This T cell receptor (beta chain) derives from a study of OX40 agonist ivuxolimab in advanced cancers. In the study overall: Patients got intravenous ivuxolimab at 0.01 to 10 mg/kg every 2 weeks. Patients undergoing dose escalation presented with hepatocellular carcinoma, melanoma, renal cell or head and neck cancer. Subjects had a mean age of about 60 years, with a range of about 23 to 85; almost 85% were male.

Clones were sequenced by immunoSEQ multiplex PCR, and TCRdb holds only the in-frame ones, with some missing. Among under 75,000 clones listed, 70% to 90% were seen once. V was pared by 6 bases and J by 1 base, with 18 bases between. The germline gives CDR1 MDHEN, CDR2 SYDVKM. The CDR3 length is 16 residues. The sample in question was CD4+ or CD8+ T cells sorted from blood, obtained in a trial of the OX40 agonist ivuxolimab. This rearrangement joins TRBV28 to TRBJ2-5; D gene ambiguous. The TCR sequence derives from an adult with an advanced solid tumor such as melanoma, head and neck, liver or kidney cancer. The CDR3 region has the DNA TGTGCCAGCAGCTCACACCGGACGGCTCCCCAAGAGACCCAGTACTTC. Translated, it gives CASSSHRTAPQETQYF.